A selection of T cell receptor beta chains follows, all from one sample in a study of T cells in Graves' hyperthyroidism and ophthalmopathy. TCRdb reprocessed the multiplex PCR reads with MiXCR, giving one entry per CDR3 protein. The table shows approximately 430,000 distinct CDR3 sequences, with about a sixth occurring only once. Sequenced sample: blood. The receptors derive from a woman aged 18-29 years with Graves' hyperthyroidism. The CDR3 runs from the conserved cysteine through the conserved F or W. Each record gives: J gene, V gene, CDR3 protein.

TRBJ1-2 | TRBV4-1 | CASSQAQDSYGYTF
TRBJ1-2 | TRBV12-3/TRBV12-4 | CASSQTGNHGYTF
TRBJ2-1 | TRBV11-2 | CASSLTGTSFEQFF
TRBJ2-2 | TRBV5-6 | CASSLLSPTGELFF
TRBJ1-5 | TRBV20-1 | CSAYSGGSQPQHF
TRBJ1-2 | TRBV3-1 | CASSLTAYGYTF
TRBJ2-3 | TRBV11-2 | CASSSSVQYF
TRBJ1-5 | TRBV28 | CASSRPGTASQPQHF
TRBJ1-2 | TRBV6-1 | CASSPRVANYGYTF
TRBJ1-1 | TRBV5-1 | CASNYPITGENTEAFF
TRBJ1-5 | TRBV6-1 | CASREGVMGYSNQPQHF
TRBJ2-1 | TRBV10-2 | CASSEIVRRGNEQFF
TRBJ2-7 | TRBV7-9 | CASSSQGIGEQYF
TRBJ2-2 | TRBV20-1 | CSGTGANTGELFF
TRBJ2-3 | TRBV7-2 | CASSWSGGAPDTQYF
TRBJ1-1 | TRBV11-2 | CASSFGRRADTEAFF
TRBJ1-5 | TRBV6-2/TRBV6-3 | CASSYRQNQPQHF
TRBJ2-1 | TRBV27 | CASSLGGQGENEQFF
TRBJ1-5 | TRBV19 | CASSMTGFNQPQHF
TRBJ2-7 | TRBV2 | CASSQELRGILEQYF
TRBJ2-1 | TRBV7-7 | CASSPPVLAGTLSSYNEQFF
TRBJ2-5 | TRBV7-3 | CASSPDNQETQYF
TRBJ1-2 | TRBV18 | CASSRDVQGGYTF
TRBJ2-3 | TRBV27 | CASSFSSTATDTQYF
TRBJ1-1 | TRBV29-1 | CSVDRGLNTEAFF
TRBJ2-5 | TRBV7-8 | CASSFGLAGASWQETQYF
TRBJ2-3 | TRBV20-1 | CSAPGTSWATDTQYF
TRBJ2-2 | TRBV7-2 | CASSLGGALTGELFF
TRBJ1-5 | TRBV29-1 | CSVLFGTLNQPQHF